This T cell receptor (beta chain) was recovered during a study of blood T cell repertoires in COVID-19 (dated by TCRdb to 2019 to 2021). In the study overall: Samples covering the acute and convalescent phases of COVID-19 were provided by collaborators in the United States, Italy and Spain. The material from the prospective study consisted of cDNA or gDNA derived from T cells, B-cell-depleted T cells, or PBMCs. The dataset comprised deeply sampled blood TCRbeta repertoires from subjects exposed to, actively infected with, or recovered from COVID-19. The repertoires were released in a freely available public database meant as a resource for research on the immune response to SARS-CoV-2. The samples were drawn from the first 160 participants of the ongoing ImmuneRACE study and from about 1,200 subjects provided by 6 global collaborators. A de-identified subject ID, COVID-19 status, age in years and sex were almost always included in the sample metadata. Where HLA class I and class II types were available, the types were taken from metadata supplied by the sample provider, not from assay-based typing. What the authors observed across the whole study: How much clinical and demographic metadata was included differed by source and by participant, and the metadata was provided uncurated.

TCRbeta CDR3 regions were amplified from genomic DNA using the immunoSEQ Assay, a bias-controlled multiplex PCR. Per the source publication's procedure: Within the assay, amplification of reference gene primers was used to estimate how many nucleated cells each sample contained. Sequence reads were collapsed and filtered to measure the absolute abundance of every unique TCRbeta CDR3 rearrangement. For each sample, productive Simpson clonality was calculated as the square root of Simpson's diversity index across productive rearrangements. TCRdb mirrors the immuneACCESS table, restricted to in-frame sequences. Some clones are absent from its copies; in checked studies, under half trace to an unresolved V gene, and the reason for the others is unknown. That table furnishes V, J and clone size, whereas the DNA furnished D and trimming. Across this sample there are 310,000 or so clones, with around 86% seen only once. The ten biggest clones cover 1% to 1.5% of the sample.

From the cysteine up to the phenylalanine, the CDR3 has a length of 15 residues. The entry retains the CDR3 DNA only, 45 bases that are in frame from base 1. Trimming leaves V shorter by 4 bases and J shorter by 5 bases, with the junction holding 9 bases beyond the gene matches. CDR1 and CDR2 were assigned from the germline V gene as MDHEN and SYDVKM. The collaborating institutions used their own protocols to collect whole blood in K2EDTA tubes. For TCRbeta analysis, collaborators shipped samples as frozen whole blood, isolated PBMCs, or DNA extracted from either of those sample types. In regard to this clone: Its antigen has not been determined. Base quality data are lacking; no much larger clone is found one base away.

Sequencing was performed on peripheral blood. The receptor comes from a man between 65 and 79 years old with acute or convalescent COVID-19. The rearrangement joined TRBV28 to TRBJ2-5; 8 bases in the middle match TRBD1. The DNA sequence follows: TGTGCCAGCAGTTCCAGGCAGGGGGCTCAGGAGACCCAGTACTTC. Its protein is CASSSRQGAQETQYF.